The next 16 T cell receptor beta chains were all read from a single sample in a study of cytomegalovirus exposure and HLA in healthy donors. The PCR had 60 Vbeta and 13 Jbeta primers. Clones were sequenced by immunoSEQ multiplex PCR, and TCRdb holds only the in-frame ones, with some missing. The sample consists of 180,000 or so clones, 65% to 90% of them appearing once. Input material: PBMCs. These receptors came from a woman in her twenties or thirties in good health and CMV-seronegative.

The table lists this clone with a count of one. The chain links TRBV5-1 to TRBJ1-1; D call uncertain. Trimming took off 4 bases at V and 1 base at J, with 11 bases between the two ends. Germline V gene data show CDR1 as SGHRS and CDR2 as YFSETQ. The CDR3 runs 14 residues. DNA of the CDR3: TGCGCCAGCAGCCCAATGACGGGGAACACTGAAGCTTTCTTT. Its protein product is CASSPMTGNTEAFF.

The rearrangement links TRBV28 to TRBJ1-5; no definite D call. From germline, CDR1 is MDHEN and CDR2 SYDVKM. Trimming removed 5 bases from V and 7 bases from J, with 12 bases in between. The CDR3 loop spans 13 amino acids. The CDR3 DNA is TGTGCCAGCAGTGAAACGGTGGGCCAGCCCCAGCATTTT. Its protein product is CASSETVGQPQHF.

The chain carries TRBV7-9 and TRBJ2-1, with D perhaps TRBD2 (5 bases). Trimming removed 5 bases at V and 9 bases at J, with 17 bases between. CDR3 length equals 14 residues. Germline V gene lookup returns CDR1 SEHNR and CDR2 FQNEAQ (reference sequence). The CDR3 region is CASSPRDRKGEQFF. CDR3 nucleotides: TGTGCCAGCAGCCCCCGGGATAGAAAGGGTGAGCAGTTCTTC.

The chain is built from TRBV30 and TRBJ2-3; tentative D call: TRBD2 (6 bases). V lost 5 bases, J lost 3 bases, and 15 bases lay in between. The CDR3 totals 14 residues. From germline, CDR1 is GTSNPN and CDR2 SVGIG (reference sequence). CDR3 nucleotide sequence: TGTGCCTGGTTACGGCGGGGAGATACAGATACGCAGTATTTT. This encodes CAWLRRGDTDTQYF.

The chain is built from TRBV21-1 and TRBJ2-3; the D call in the table, TRBD2, was not verified against the DNA. TRBV21-1 is a pseudogene segment. This CDR3 region has 18 residues. CDR3: CASSKGTSGVTSTDTQYF. The CDR3 DNA reads TGTGCCAGCAGCAAAGGGACTAGCGGGGTTACTAGCACAGATACGCAGTATTTT.

The genes are TRBV5-8 and TRBJ1-5, with D uncertain. The CDR3 is made up of 13 amino acids. CDR1 and CDR2 from the germline V gene are SGHTS and YDEGEE. V shed 4 bases and J shed 3 bases, with 8 bases lying between them. The CDR3 DNA reads as TGTGCCAGCAGCCCAGACTTCAATCAGCCCCAGCATTTT. This encodes CASSPDFNQPQHF.

The chain uses TRBV13 and TRBJ2-1, with 9 bases lining up with TRBD2. Germline assignment: CDR1 PRHDT and CDR2 FYEKMQ (reference sequence). Losses at the gene ends were 0 bases for V and 4 bases for J; bases not matched to a gene: 1. This CDR3 region has 15 residues. CDR3 sequence: CASSLGTSGYNEQFF. The CDR3 DNA reads TGTGCCAGCAGCTTAGGGACTAGCGGATACAATGAGCAGTTCTTC. The full variable domain, completed using reference TRBV13 and TRBJ2-1, is AAGVIQSPRHLIKEKRETATLKCYPIPRHDTVYWYQQGPGQDPQFLISFYEKMQSDKGSIPDRFSAQQFSDYHSELNMSSLELGDSALYFCASSLGTSGYNEQFFGPGTRLTVL.

This chain links TRBV5-1 with TRBJ2-5; 14 bases line up with TRBD2. The CDR3 is 16 amino acids. V trimming: 4 bases; J trimming: 5 bases; junction bases outside the gene matches: 7. Germline assignment: CDR1 SGHRS and CDR2 YFSETQ. The chain's CDR3 is CASSPGLAGGVETQYF. The CDR3 coding sequence is TGCGCCAGCAGCCCCGGACTAGCGGGAGGAGTGGAGACCCAGTACTTC. The full variable domain, rest sourced from reference TRBV5-1 and TRBJ2-5, is KAGVTQTPRYLIKTRGQQVTLSCSPISGHRSVSWYQQTPGQGLQFLFEYFSETQRNKGNFPGRFSGRQFSNSRSEMNVSTLELGDSALYLCASSPGLAGGVETQYFGPGTRLLVL.

The rearrangement uses TRBV10-3 and TRBJ1-2, with 11 bases lining up with TRBD1. Germline assignment: CDR1 ENHRY and CDR2 SYGVKD. CDR3 length: 15 residues. V shed 3 bases and J 5 bases; nucleotides not matched to a gene: 5. CDR3 DNA: TGTGCCATCAGTGAAGTCGGACAGGGGGCGTATGGCTACACCTTC. This gives the protein CAISEVGQGAYGYTF.

The chain joins TRBV21-1 to TRBJ1-2. TRBV21-1 counts as a pseudogene. The CDR3 totals 9 residues. The CDR3 region has the DNA TGTGCCAGCGGGGGGGGCTACACCTTC. Translation gives CASGGGYTF.

V usage is TRBV29-1 and J usage is TRBJ2-7, with a weak D call TRBD2 (5 bases). This CDR3 is 13 amino acids long. The germline gives CDR1 SQVTM, CDR2 ANQGSEA. Between the trimmed V and J ends, which lost 4 bases and 1 base, there was a span of 11 bases. CDR3 loop: CSVGRTGSYEQYF. Written as DNA, the CDR3 is TGCAGCGTTGGAAGAACGGGGTCCTACGAGCAGTACTTC.

V is TRBV10-1 and J is TRBJ2-3; TRBD2 agrees at 9 bases. The trim removed 5 bases at V and 2 bases at J, leaving 5 bases unmatched. This CDR3 contains 15 residues. The V gene's germline CDR1 is WNHNN and CDR2 SYGVQD (reference sequence). CDR3 loop: CASSPTSGLTDTQYF. CDR3 in DNA: TGCGCCAGCAGTCCGACTAGCGGTCTCACAGATACGCAGTATTTT.

The rearrangement uses TRBV19 and TRBJ2-2; D is unresolved. The CDR3 extends over 12 amino acids. Trimming left V 8 bases short and J 6 bases short, with 10 bases between. Germline V gene data show CDR1 as LNHDA and CDR2 as SQIVND (reference sequence). The CDR3 sequence: CASAEIAGELFF. In nucleotides, the CDR3 is TGTGCCAGTGCCGAGATTGCCGGGGAGCTGTTTTTT. Based on the CDR3 plus reference TRBV19 and TRBJ2-2, the full variable domain is DGGITQSPKYLFRKEGQNVTLSCEQNLNHDAMYWYRQDPGQGLRLIYYSQIVNDFQKGDIAEGYSVSREKKESFPLTVTSAQKNPTAFYLCASAEIAGELFFGEGSRLTVL.

The J gene is TRBJ1-1, the V gene TRBV29-1; TRBD1 aligns across 7 bases. The CDR3 has 12 residues. Looked up from germline, CDR1 is SQVTM and CDR2 is ANQGSEA. The junction had 4 bases not matched to a gene; V was cut back by 5 bases and J by 4 bases. The CDR3 reads CSVSPGGTEAFF. The CDR3 DNA follows: TGCAGCGTTAGCCCAGGGGGCACTGAAGCTTTCTTT.

The rearrangement joins TRBV29-1 to TRBJ2-6; 8 bases agree with TRBD1. This CDR3 spans 14 amino acids. V shed 5 bases, J shed 2 bases, and the junction held 2 bases outside the gene matches. In germline, CDR1 is SQVTM, CDR2 ANQGSEA. The CDR3 here is CSVLQGAGANVLTF. CDR3 DNA sequence: TGCAGCGTTTTACAGGGGGCTGGGGCCAACGTCCTGACTTTC.

This clone was found once. The chain joins TRBV19 to TRBJ1-1, with 9 bases lining up with TRBD1. Germline V gives CDR1 LNHDA, CDR2 SQIVND (reference sequence). V was clipped by 6 bases and J by 3 bases; unmatched bases: 5. CDR3 length equals 14 residues. The CDR3: CASRPRDRDTEAFF. CDR3 nucleotide sequence: TGTGCCAGTAGGCCTCGGGACAGGGACACTGAAGCTTTCTTT.